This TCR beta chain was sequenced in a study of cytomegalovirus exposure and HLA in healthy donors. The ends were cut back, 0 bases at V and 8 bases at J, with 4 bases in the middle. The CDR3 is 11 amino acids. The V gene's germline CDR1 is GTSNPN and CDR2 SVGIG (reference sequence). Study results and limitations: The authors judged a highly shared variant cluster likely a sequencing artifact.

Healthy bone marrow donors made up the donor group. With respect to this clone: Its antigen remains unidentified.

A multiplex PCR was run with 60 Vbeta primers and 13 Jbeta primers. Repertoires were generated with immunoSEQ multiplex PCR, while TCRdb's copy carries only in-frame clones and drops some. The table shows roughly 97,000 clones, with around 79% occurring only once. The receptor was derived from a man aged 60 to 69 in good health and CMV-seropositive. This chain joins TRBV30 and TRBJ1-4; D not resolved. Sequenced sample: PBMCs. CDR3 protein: CAWSVGEKLFF. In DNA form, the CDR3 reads TGTGCCTGGAGTGTCGGGGAAAAACTGTTTTTT.